This T cell receptor (beta chain) derives from a study of blood T cell repertoires in COVID-19. V shed 3 bases and J shed 3 bases, with 15 bases lying between them. The CDR3 length is 16 residues. From germline, CDR1 is SGHTA and CDR2 FQGNSA. Sequencing used immunoSEQ multiplex PCR; TCRdb keeps in-frame clones, though not all of them. The repertoire holds about 400,000 clones, with just under 90% as singletons. The sequence was collected from a woman aged 25 to 45 who had recovered from COVID-19. Specimen: PBMCs or T cells enriched from blood (not recorded which). V usage is TRBV7-2 and J usage is TRBJ2-1; maybe TRBD2 (5 bases). CDR3 DNA sequence: TGTGCCAGCAGCTTGGCGGCGGGTCGACTCTACAATGAGCAGTTCTTC. It translates to CASSLAAGRLYNEQFF.